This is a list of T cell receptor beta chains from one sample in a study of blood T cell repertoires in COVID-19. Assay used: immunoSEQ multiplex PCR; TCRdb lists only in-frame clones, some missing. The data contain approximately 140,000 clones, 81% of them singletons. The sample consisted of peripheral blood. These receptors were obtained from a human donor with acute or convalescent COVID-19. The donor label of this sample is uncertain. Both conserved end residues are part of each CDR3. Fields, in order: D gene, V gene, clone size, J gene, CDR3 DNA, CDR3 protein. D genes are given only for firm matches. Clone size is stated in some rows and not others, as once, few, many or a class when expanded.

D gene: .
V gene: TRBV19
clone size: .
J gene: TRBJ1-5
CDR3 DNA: TGTGCCAGTAGTATCGGACACCCCTCCCTTAGCAATCAGCCCCAGCATTTT
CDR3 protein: CASSIGHPSLSNQPQHF

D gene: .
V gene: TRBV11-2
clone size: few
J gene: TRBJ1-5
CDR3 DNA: TGTGCCAGCAGTCGAGGGCCGGGTTATAGCAATCAGCCCCAGCATTTT
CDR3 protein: CASSRGPGYSNQPQHF

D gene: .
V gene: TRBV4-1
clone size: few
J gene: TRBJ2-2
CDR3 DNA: TGCGCCAGCAGCCTCCAGAAGACGAGGCCCGGGGAGCTGTTTTTT
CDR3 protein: CASSLQKTRPGELFF

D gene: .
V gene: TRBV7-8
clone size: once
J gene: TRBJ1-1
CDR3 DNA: TGTGCCAGCAGCTTGGCACAAATGAACACTGAAGCTTTCTTT
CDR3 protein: CASSLAQMNTEAFF

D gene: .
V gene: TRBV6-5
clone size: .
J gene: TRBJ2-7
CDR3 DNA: TGTGCCAGCAGCCTATCGGGGTCGACCTACGAGCAGTACTTC
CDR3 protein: CASSLSGSTYEQYF

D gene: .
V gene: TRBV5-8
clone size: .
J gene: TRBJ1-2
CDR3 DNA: TGTGCCAGCAGCTTGGAGTGGGCAGACTATGGCTACACCTTC
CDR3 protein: CASSLEWADYGYTF

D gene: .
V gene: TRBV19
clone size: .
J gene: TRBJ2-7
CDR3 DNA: TGTGCCAGTAGTCCCCTAGGAGCCTACGAGCAGTACTTC
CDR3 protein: CASSPLGAYEQYF

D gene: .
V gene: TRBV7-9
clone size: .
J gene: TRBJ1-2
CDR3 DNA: TGTGCCAGCAGCCGTGGGCAGGATGCTAACTATGGCTACACCTTC
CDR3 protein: CASSRGQDANYGYTF

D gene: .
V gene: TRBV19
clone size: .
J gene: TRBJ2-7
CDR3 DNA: TGTGCCAGTAGTATAGGGAGAGGCTCCTACGAGCAGTACTTC
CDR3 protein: CASSIGRGSYEQYF

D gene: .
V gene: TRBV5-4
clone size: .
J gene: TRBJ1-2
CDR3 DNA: TGTGCCAGCACCTCTCGATCAGGGGTGAACTATGGCTACACCTTC
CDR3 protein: CASTSRSGVNYGYTF

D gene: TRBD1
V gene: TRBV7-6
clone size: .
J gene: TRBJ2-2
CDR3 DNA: TGTGCCAGCAGCTCGATAATCCGGGACAGGGGTCCGAACACCGGGGAGCTGTTTTTT
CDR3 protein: CASSSIIRDRGPNTGELFF

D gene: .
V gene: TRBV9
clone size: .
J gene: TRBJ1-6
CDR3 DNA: TGTGCCAGCAGCGTAGGACTCGGAGATTCACCCCTCCACTTT
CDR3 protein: CASSVGLGDSPLHF

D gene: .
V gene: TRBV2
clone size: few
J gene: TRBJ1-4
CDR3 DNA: TGTGCCAGCAGTGAACTGGGGGCTTTAGAAAAACTGTTTTTT
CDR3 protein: CASSELGALEKLFF

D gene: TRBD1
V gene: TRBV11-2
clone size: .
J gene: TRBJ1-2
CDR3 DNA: TGTGCCAGCAGCTTAGGTTCGACAGGGGCGAACTATGGCTACACCTTC
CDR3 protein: CASSLGSTGANYGYTF

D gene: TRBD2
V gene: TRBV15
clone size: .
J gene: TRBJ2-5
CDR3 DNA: TGTGCCACCAGCCGGCTAGCGGGCCTCCAAGAGACCCAGTACTTC
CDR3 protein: CATSRLAGLQETQYF

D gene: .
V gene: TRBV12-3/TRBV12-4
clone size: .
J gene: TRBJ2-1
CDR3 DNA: TGTGCCAGCAGCTCCCGAGGCGGTAATGAGCAGTTCTTC
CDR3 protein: CASSSRGGNEQFF

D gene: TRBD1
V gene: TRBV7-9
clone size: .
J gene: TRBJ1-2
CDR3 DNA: TGTGCCAGCAGCCCCGCCGGACAGGCTTTCTATGGCTACACCTTC
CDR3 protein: CASSPAGQAFYGYTF

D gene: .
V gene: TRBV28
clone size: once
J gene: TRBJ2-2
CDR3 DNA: TGTGCCAGCAGGGACAGGAACACCGGGGAGCTGTTTTTT
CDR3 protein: CASRDRNTGELFF

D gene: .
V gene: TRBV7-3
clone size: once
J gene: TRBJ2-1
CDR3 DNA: TGTGCCAGCAGCCCTAGGGGGTACAATGAGCAGTTCTTC
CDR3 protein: CASSPRGYNEQFF

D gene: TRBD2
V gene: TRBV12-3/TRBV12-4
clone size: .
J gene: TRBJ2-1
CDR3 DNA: TGTGCCAGCAGTCGGGGAGGGGAGCAGTTCTTC
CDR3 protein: CASSRGGEQFF

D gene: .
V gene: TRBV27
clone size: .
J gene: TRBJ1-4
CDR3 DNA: TGTGCCAGCAGTTTAGGGCAGAGTAATGAAAAACTGTTTTTT
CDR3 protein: CASSLGQSNEKLFF

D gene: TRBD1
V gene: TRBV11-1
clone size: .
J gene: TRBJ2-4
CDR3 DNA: TGTGCCAGCAGCTTTAGACAGGGTTTCATTCAGTACTTC
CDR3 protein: CASSFRQGFIQYF

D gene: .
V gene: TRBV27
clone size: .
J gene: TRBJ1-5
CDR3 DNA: TGTGCCAGCAGTCCGAGATCATCCTGGAGCAATCAGCCCCAGCATTTT
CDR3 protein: CASSPRSSWSNQPQHF

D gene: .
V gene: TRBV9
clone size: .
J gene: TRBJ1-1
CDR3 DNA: TGTGCCAGCAGCCCCCCAGGGGCACTCGGCCCCACTGAAGCTTTCTTT
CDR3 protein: CASSPPGALGPTEAFF

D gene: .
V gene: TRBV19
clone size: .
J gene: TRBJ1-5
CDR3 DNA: TGTGCCAGTAGCTCCGAGGGACATACTTTGAGGGGCAATCAGCCCCAGCATTTT
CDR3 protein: CASSSEGHTLRGNQPQHF

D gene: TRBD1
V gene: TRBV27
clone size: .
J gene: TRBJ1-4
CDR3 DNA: TGTGCCTCCAGGGGGCCGAGGGAAAAACTGTTTTTT
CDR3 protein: CASRGPREKLFF

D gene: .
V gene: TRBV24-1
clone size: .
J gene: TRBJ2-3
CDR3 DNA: TGTGCCACCAGTGACAAGCGAGATACGCAGTATTTT
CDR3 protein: CATSDKRDTQYF

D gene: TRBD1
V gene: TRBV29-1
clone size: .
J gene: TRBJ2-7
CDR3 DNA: TGCAGCGCTACAGACAGGGCATCCTACGAGCAGTACTTC
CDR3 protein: CSATDRASYEQYF

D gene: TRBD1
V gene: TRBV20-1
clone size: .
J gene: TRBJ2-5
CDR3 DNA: TGCAGTGCTAGTAAGGGGGCGGACCAAGAGACCCAGTACTTC
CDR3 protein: CSASKGADQETQYF

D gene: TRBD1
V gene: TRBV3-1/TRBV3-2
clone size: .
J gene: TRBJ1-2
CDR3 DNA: TGTGCCAGCAGCCATGCTACCCTCGGGACAGAAATTTATGGCTACACCTTC
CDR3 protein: CASSHATLGTEIYGYTF

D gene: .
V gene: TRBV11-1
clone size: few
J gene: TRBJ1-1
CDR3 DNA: TGTGCCAGCAGCTTTTCAGGGGATCAAGCTTTCTTT
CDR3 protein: CASSFSGDQAFF

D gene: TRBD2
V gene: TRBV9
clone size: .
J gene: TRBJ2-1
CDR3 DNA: TGTGCCAGCAGCGTAGGCGAATCTAGCGGACCACTCTACAATGAGCAGTTCTTC
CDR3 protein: CASSVGESSGPLYNEQFF

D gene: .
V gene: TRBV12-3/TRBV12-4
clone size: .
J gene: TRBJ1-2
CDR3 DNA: TGTGCCAGCAGTCGACAGGCTATCGGCTACACCTTC
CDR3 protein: CASSRQAIGYTF

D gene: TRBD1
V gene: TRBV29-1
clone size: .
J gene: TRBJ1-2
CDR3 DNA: TGCAGCGTTACAGGGGGCTGGAACTATGGCTACACCTTC
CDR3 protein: CSVTGGWNYGYTF

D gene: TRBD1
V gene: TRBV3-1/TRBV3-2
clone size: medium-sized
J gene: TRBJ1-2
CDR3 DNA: TGTGCCAGCAGCCACCAGGACAGGTACGGCTATGGCTACACCTTC
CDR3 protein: CASSHQDRYGYGYTF

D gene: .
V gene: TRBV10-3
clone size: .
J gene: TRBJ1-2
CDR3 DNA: TGTGCCATCACCCAAGGACAGAACTATGGCTACACCTTC
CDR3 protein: CAITQGQNYGYTF

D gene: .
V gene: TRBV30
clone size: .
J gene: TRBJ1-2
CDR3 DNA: TGTGCCTGGAGTGTAACGTCAGTGAACTATGGCTACACCTTC
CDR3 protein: CAWSVTSVNYGYTF

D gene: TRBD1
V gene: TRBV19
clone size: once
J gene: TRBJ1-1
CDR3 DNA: TGTGCCAGTAGTATTGACAGGGGGGGCACTGAAGCTTTCTTT
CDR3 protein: CASSIDRGGTEAFF

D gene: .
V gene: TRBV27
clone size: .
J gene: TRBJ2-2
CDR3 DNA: TGTGCCAGCAGTTTATCGTCGGGACACTACACCGGGGAGCTGTTTTTT
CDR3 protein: CASSLSSGHYTGELFF

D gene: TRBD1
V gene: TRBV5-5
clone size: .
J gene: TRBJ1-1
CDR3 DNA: TGTGCCAGCAGCCCCGACAGGGGGCGAACTTTCTTT
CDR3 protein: CASSPDRGRTFF

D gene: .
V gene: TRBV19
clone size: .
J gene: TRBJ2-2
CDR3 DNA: TGTGCCACCTTGCCCTCGGGGGGCTCCACCGGGGAGCTGTTTTTT
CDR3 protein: CATLPSGGSTGELFF

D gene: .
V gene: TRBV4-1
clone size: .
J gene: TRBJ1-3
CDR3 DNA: TGCGCCAGCAGCCCGGGACTTGGCTCTGGAAACACCATATATTTT
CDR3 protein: CASSPGLGSGNTIYF

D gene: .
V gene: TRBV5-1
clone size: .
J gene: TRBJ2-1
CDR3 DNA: TGCGCCAGCAGCTTGGCTGACAGCCCCTACAATGAGCAGTTCTTC
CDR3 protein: CASSLADSPYNEQFF

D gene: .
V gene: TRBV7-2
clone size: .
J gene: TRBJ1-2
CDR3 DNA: TGTGCCAGCAGCTTAGCGCCACAGGACCGAGGCTACACCTTC
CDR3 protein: CASSLAPQDRGYTF

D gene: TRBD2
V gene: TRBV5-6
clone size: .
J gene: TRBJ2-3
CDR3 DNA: TGTGCCAGCAGCTTGAAGGGTAGCGGGGTTTTCACAGATACGCAGTATTTT
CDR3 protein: CASSLKGSGVFTDTQYF

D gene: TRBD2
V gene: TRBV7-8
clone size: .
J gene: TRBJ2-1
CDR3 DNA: TGTGCCAGCAGCCGTTGGGGGGGGACCCCTTACAATGAGCAGTTCTTC
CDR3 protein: CASSRWGGTPYNEQFF

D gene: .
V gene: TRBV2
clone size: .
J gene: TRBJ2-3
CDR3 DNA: TGTGCCAGCAAGGGGGGGGCCTTTACGCAGTATTTT
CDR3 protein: CASKGGAFTQYF

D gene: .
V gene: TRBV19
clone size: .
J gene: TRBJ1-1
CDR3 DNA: TGTGCCAGTGGGAGGATGAGCACTGAAGCTTTCTTT
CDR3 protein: CASGRMSTEAFF

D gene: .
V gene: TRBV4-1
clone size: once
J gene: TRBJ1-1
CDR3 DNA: TGCGCCAGCAGTCGCGTCCAGGGTTCCACTGAAGCTTTCTTT
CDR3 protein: CASSRVQGSTEAFF

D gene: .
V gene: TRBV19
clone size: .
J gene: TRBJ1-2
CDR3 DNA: TGTGCCAGTAGTTCAAAGCCTAACTATGGCTACACCTTC
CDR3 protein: CASSSKPNYGYTF